These 13 T cell receptor beta chains came from one sample sequenced in a study of blood T cells in healthy people across ages. Then a second PCR, running about 6 to 12 cycles, was carried out with a sample-barcoded 5' primer and a J-beta primer mix. TCRdb processed the 5' RACE reads anew with MiXCR; each CDR3 protein has one entry. This sample has hundreds of thousands of distinct CDR3 sequences; about 48% occur once, and the top ten carry 10% to 15%. The sample taken for sequencing was blood. These receptors were taken from a man aged 25 to 45 in good health.

This clonotype showed up just a few times. The V call is TRBV28, the J call TRBJ2-5; no clear D gene. The J call may be mistaken, given a closer DNA end match to TRBJ2-7. The CDR3 spans 12 residues. CDR1 and CDR2 from the germline V gene are MDHEN and SYDVKM. The CDR3 loop reads CASSVLFYEQYF. The CDR3 coding sequence is TGTGCCAGCAGTGTTCTATTCTACGAGCAGTACTTC.

This clonotype was detected only a few times. This chain links TRBV20-1 with TRBJ2-1; maybe TRBD1 (6 bases). The CDR3 runs to 15 residues. The V end lost 0 bases, the J end lost 7 bases, and 16 bases lay between the germline ends. In germline, CDR1 is DFQATT, CDR2 SNEGSKA (reference sequence). The DNA for the CDR3 is TGCAGTGCTAGAGATCCGGCAGGGGAAGGGAATGAGCAGTTCTTC. It yields the protein CSARDPAGEGNEQFF.

In its sample, this clonotype was seen many times. The chain is built from TRBV7-2 and TRBJ2-1, with 10 bases lining up with TRBD1. Per germline, CDR1 SGHTA and CDR2 FQGNSA. V lost 6 bases and J lost 6; bases outside the gene matches: 11. The CDR3 length is 16 residues. In DNA, the CDR3 is TGTGCCAGCAGTCGTCCGGGACAGGGGCCTGGCAATGAGCAGTTCTTC. This translates into CASSRPGQGPGNEQFF.

This clonotype was recorded a few times. The rearrangement uses TRBV3-1 and TRBJ2-3, with 8 bases that match TRBD2. CDR3 length: 15 amino acids. Germline V gene lookup returns CDR1 LGHDT and CDR2 YNNKEL (reference sequence). J gave up 0 bases and V 1 base, and 0 bases lay outside the gene matches. The CDR3 loop reads CASSQGGGSTDTQYF. The CDR3, as DNA: TGTGCCAGCAGCCAAGGCGGGGGGAGCACAGATACGCAGTATTTT.

This chain connects TRBV14 to TRBJ2-5; 7 bases fit TRBD1. In germline, CDR1 is SGHDN, CDR2 FVKESK. Trimming took 1 base from V and 11 from J; bases not matched to a gene: 7. This CDR3 region has 13 residues. CDR3 in amino acids: CASSQAYRGEQYF. The DNA for the CDR3 is TGTGCCAGCAGCCAAGCTTACAGGGGTGAGCAGTACTTC.

The chain joins TRBV6-1 to TRBJ1-2, with a possible D match to TRBD1 (5 bases). Trimming left V 7 bases short and J 6 bases short, with 18 bases between. CDR1 is MNHNS and CDR2 is SASEGT in the germline V gene. The length of the CDR3 is 14 residues. CDR3 nucleotides: TGTGCCAGCACCCGAGGGGAGAAAGGGCATGGCTACACCTTC. Its translation is CASTRGEKGHGYTF.

V gene TRBV11-2 combines with J gene TRBJ2-7; tentative D call: TRBD2 (6 bases). The germline gives CDR1 SGHAT, CDR2 FQNNGV. V lost 5 bases to trimming and J lost 7 bases, with 15 bases between them. This CDR3 is built from 13 residues. CDR3 amino acids: CASSVPLAGEQYF. As DNA, the CDR3 is TGTGCCAGCAGCGTTCCTCTCGCGGGGGAGCAGTACTTC.

This clonotype was seen ten or more times. This rearrangement joins TRBV12-3 or TRBV12-4 to TRBJ2-7; D is possibly TRBD1 or TRBD2 (5 bases each). The CDR3 loop spans 13 amino acids. Trimming stripped 9 bases from V and 1 base from J, with 13 bases between. Written as DNA, the CDR3 is TGTGCCAGTGCCTCAGGGAGTTCCTACGAGCAGTACTTC. It translates to CASASGSSYEQYF.

The V call is TRBV6-5, the J call TRBJ2-7; 7 bases are shared with TRBD1. This CDR3 region has 13 residues. CDR1 is MNHEY and CDR2 is SVGAGI in the germline V gene. J was trimmed by 0 bases and V by 8 bases; bases with no gene match: 4. The CDR3 is CASRRGISYEQYF. The CDR3 DNA reads TGTGCCAGCCGCAGGGGGATCTCCTACGAGCAGTACTTC.

The chain combines TRBV6-2 or TRBV6-3 with TRBJ2-3, with D possibly being TRBD2 (6 bases). The V and J ends lost 6 bases and 4 bases respectively, with 14 bases between them. This CDR3 has 14 amino acids. The V gene's germline CDR1 is MNHEY and CDR2 SVGEGT. The CDR3, as DNA: TGTGCCAGCAGCCAACGGAGGGTCCCAGATACGCAGTATTTT. Translated, it gives CASSQRRVPDTQYF.

This clonotype has just a few counts. The rearrangement joins TRBV28 to TRBJ2-1; the match to TRBD2 covers 12 bases. Germline trimming cut 4 bases from V and 6 bases from J; bases unmatched to any gene: 1. Germline CDR1 and CDR2: MDHEN and SYDVKM. The CDR3 length is 14 residues. The DNA of the CDR3 is TGTGCCAGCAGTTCTAGCGGGGGGGGCAATGAGCAGTTCTTC. As protein: CASSSSGGGNEQFF.

V gene TRBV7-8 combines with J gene TRBJ2-1; 12 bases fit TRBD2. V was pared by 5 bases and J by 6 bases, with 8 bases of the junction left unmatched. CDR1 and CDR2 from the germline V gene are SGHVS and FQNEAQ. The CDR3 is made up of 16 amino acids. The CDR3 protein is CASSHILAGGANEQFF. The CDR3 DNA is TGTGCCAGCAGCCACATACTAGCGGGGGGTGCCAATGAGCAGTTCTTC.

The CDR3 is CASSLVGRTAVWGGYTF. CDR3 nucleotide sequence: TGTGCCAGCAGTTTGGTTGGGAGAACGGCAGTTTGGGGTGGCTACACCTTC. V usage is TRBV27 and J usage is TRBJ1-2, with D unresolved. V lost 3 bases and J 7 bases, leaving 24 bases between the germline ends. CDR1 and CDR2 (germline): MNHEY, SMNVEV (reference sequence). The CDR3 consists of 17 residues.